The 32 T cell receptor beta chains presented below share a single source sample, sequenced in a study of shared clonotypes between healthy human individuals. As defined, naive CD8 cells were CD45RO-negative and positively selected for CCR7, with terminally differentiated effector memory CD45RA+ cells excluded. Profiling relied on immunoSEQ multiplex PCR, and the TCRdb table lists in-frame clones only, not all of them. The sample lists some 2 million clones, less than 95% seen once, with 0.9% to 1.3% in the top ten. The sequencing input was naive CD8+ T cells sorted from blood. The receptor source for this set is a man younger than 35 in good health.

The chain combines TRBV6-5 with TRBJ1-5; D not resolved. Germline values: CDR1 MNHEY, CDR2 SVGAGI. The length of the CDR3 is 13 residues. The V end was cut by 0 bases, the J end by 10 bases, with 10 bases between. In DNA form, the CDR3 reads TGTGCCAGCAGTTACTCGAGGAGGGAACCCCAGCATTTT. This encodes CASSYSRREPQHF.

The CDR3 DNA reads as TGTGCCAGCAGTTTAACAGGGGTCCACGAGCAGTACTTC. Its protein is CASSLTGVHEQYF. The gene calls are TRBV6-5 and TRBJ2-7, with TRBD1 matching over 7 bases. Germline V gene lookup returns CDR1 MNHEY and CDR2 SVGAGI. The trim removed 4 bases at V and 5 bases at J, leaving 5 bases unmatched. The CDR3 runs to 13 residues.

The chain is built from TRBV23-1 and TRBJ2-7; weak D call: TRBD1 (7 bases). TRBV23-1 has ORF status, its function being uncertain. The germline V and J ends were trimmed by 3 bases and 2 bases, with 17 bases remaining between them. The length of the CDR3 is 16 residues. CDR3: CASSHRDRRETYEQYF. DNA of the CDR3: TGCGCCAGCAGTCATAGGGACAGACGGGAGACCTACGAGCAGTACTTC.

The chain links TRBV5-6 to TRBJ2-7; maybe TRBD1 (6 bases). The CDR3 has 13 amino acids. Trimming left V 4 bases short and J 9 bases short, with 17 bases between. The germline CDR1 and CDR2 sequences are SGHDT and YYEEEE. CDR3 loop: CASSLQDSLSQYF. The CDR3 DNA reads as TGTGCCAGCAGCCTGCAGGACAGCTTGTCGCAGTACTTC.

This clone was detected only a few times. Other DNA variants within this sample encode the same CDR3. The chain joins TRBV9 to TRBJ2-7; 14 bases are shared with TRBD2. CDR1 is SGDLS, CDR2 YYNGEE, per germline. V was clipped by 3 bases and J by 3 bases; unmatched bases: 2. CDR3 length: 15 amino acids. Here the CDR3 reads CASSEGTSGSYEQYF. The CDR3 DNA follows: TGTGCCAGCAGCGAGGGGACTAGCGGGAGCTACGAGCAGTACTTC.

In the case of this clone: Germline is not matched at one junction end, which may reflect a read error. This chain uses TRBV5-6 with TRBJ2-1; the match to TRBD2 covers 8 bases. There are 11 residues in the CDR3. CDR1 and CDR2 (germline): SGHDT, YYEEEE. In DNA form, the CDR3 reads TGTGCCAGCAGCGCCGGGACTAGGGGTATCTTC. This codes for CASSAGTRGIF.

This chain links TRBV5-1 with TRBJ2-1; a possible D gene is TRBD1 (5 bases). This CDR3 spans 15 amino acids. Trimming shortened V by 0 bases and J by 6 bases, and 13 bases separated the two germline ends. Germline CDR1 and CDR2: SGHRS and YFSETQ. CDR3: CASSLEGAPVNEQFF. DNA of the CDR3: TGCGCCAGCAGCTTGGAAGGGGCCCCAGTCAATGAGCAGTTCTTC. Full variable domain (missing parts from reference TRBV5-1 and TRBJ2-1): KAGVTQTPRYLIKTRGQQVTLSCSPISGHRSVSWYQQTPGQGLQFLFEYFSETQRNKGNFPGRFSGRQFSNSRSEMNVSTLELGDSALYLCASSLEGAPVNEQFFGPGTRLTVL.

Comment on this clone: Within the sample, other DNA sequences also encode this same CDR3. The chain recombines TRBV7-9 with TRBJ1-6, with TRBD1 identical over 8 bases. With 3 bases clipped from V and 9 bases from J, the junction kept 7 bases outside the gene matches. This CDR3 contains 15 residues. CDR1 is SEHNR and CDR2 is FQNEAQ in the germline V gene (reference sequence). CDR3 sequence: CASSFGGTGGSPLHF. CDR3 nucleotide sequence: TGTGCCAGCAGCTTTGGAGGAACAGGGGGTTCACCCCTCCACTTT. Filled out from reference TRBV7-9 and TRBJ1-6, the complete variable domain reads DTGVSQNPRHKITKRGQNVTFRCDPISEHNRLYWYRQTLGQGPEFLTYFQNEAQLEKSRLLSDRFSAERPKGSFSTLEIQRTEQGDSAMYLCASSFGGTGGSPLHFGNGTRLTVT.

On this clone: A clone one base away is much larger, so this may be a read error. The chain carries TRBV30 and TRBJ1-4; the match to TRBD1 covers 8 bases. The CDR3 loop spans 17 amino acids. Trimming cost V 5 bases and J 10 bases; bases outside gene matches: 21. Germline CDR1 reads GTSNPN; CDR2 reads SVGIG (reference sequence). As DNA, the CDR3 is TGTGCCTGGGGGCCTACAGGGGGGAGTAAACATTATGTAAAACTGTTTTTT. Translated, it gives CAWGPTGGSKHYVKLFF.

Comment on this clone: The junction differs from germline at one of its ends, possibly a read error. The chain is built from TRBV7-7 and TRBJ2-7; 8 nucleotides align to TRBD1. The CDR3 runs 14 residues. Looked up from germline, CDR1 is SSHAT and CDR2 is FNYEAQ (reference sequence). The CDR3 loop reads CASSPGQGDYEQYF. The CDR3 coding sequence is TGTGCTAGCAGTCCTGGACAGGGCGACTACGAGCAGTACTTC. The full variable domain, its missing parts supplied by reference TRBV7-7 and TRBJ2-7, is GAGVSQSPRYKVTKRGQDVTLRCDPISSHATLYWYQQALGQGPEFLTYFNYEAQPDKSGLPSDRFSAERPEGSISTLTIQRTEQRDSAMYRCASSPGQGDYEQYFGPGTRLTVT.

The V call is TRBV5-3, the J call TRBJ2-3; D gene uncertain. TRBV5-3 is assigned to the ORF class and has an uncertain function. The CDR3 is 13 amino acids. V lost 0 bases to trimming and J lost 1 base, with 3 bases between them. CDR3 loop: CARSLAGTDTQYF. CDR3 DNA: TGTGCCAGAAGCTTGGCCGGCACAGATACGCAGTATTTT.

The chain has TRBV19 and TRBJ1-4, with D possibly TRBD1 on 5 matching bases. Germline V gene sequence: CDR1 LNHDA, CDR2 SQIVND (reference sequence). Trimming removed 5 bases at V and 4 bases at J, with 17 bases between. The CDR3 extends over 16 amino acids. CDR3 sequence (DNA): TGTGCCAGTAGTCCCCGACCCGGGGGGGTTAATGAAAAACTGTTTTTT. Protein sequence: CASSPRPGGVNEKLFF.

V is TRBV18 and J is TRBJ2-7; D may be TRBD2 (5 bases). CDR1 KGHSH and CDR2 LQKENI come from the germline V gene. Trimming cost V 0 bases and J 5 bases, with 14 bases left between them. The CDR3 extends over 15 amino acids. In DNA, the CDR3 is TGTGCCAGCTCACCACCGGACTCCCTAAGCCACGAGCAGTACTTC. It encodes CASSPPDSLSHEQYF.

V is TRBV28 and J is TRBJ1-2, with 8 bases matching TRBD1. With 11 bases clipped from V and 4 bases from J, the junction kept 12 bases outside the gene matches. This CDR3 comprises 14 residues. Germline values: CDR1 MDHEN, CDR2 SYDVKM. Written as DNA, the CDR3 is TGTGCCGGGACAAAGACAGGGGACGGCTATGGCTACACCTTC. Residues: CAGTKTGDGYGYTF.

V and J are TRBV12-5 and TRBJ2-7; D gene unclear. The V end was cut by 1 base, the J end by 7 bases, with 8 bases between. CDR3 length: 12 residues. Germline CDR1 reads LGHNT; CDR2 reads FRNRAP. CDR3 nucleotide sequence: TGTGCTAGTGGTTTGGGCCTTATTGAGCAGTACTTC. Protein: CASGLGLIEQYF.

J is TRBJ1-5 and V is TRBV30; D is possibly TRBD1 (5 bases). The CDR3 consists of 15 residues. With 2 bases removed from V and 4 bases from J, the gap between germline ends came to 15 bases. Germline CDR1 reads GTSNPN; CDR2 reads SVGIG (reference sequence). CDR3 DNA sequence: TGTGCCTGGAGTTCGGGCGGGGGATCTAATCAGCCCCAGCATTTT. Translating it yields CAWSSGGGSNQPQHF.

This rearrangement joins TRBV5-6 to TRBJ2-7; 7 nucleotides agree with TRBD1. J gave up 3 bases and V 0 bases, and 3 bases lay outside the gene matches. In germline, CDR1 is SGHDT, CDR2 YYEEEE. The CDR3 loop spans 14 amino acids. DNA of the CDR3: TGTGCCAGCAGCTTGGGGGACAGCTTCTACGAGCAGTACTTC. This codes for CASSLGDSFYEQYF.

A few counts support this clone. The chain is built from TRBV9 and TRBJ1-1; TRBD1 aligns across 7 bases. With 3 bases clipped from V and 7 bases from J, the junction kept 9 bases outside the gene matches. This CDR3 has 14 amino acids. CDR1 and CDR2 (germline): SGDLS, YYNGEE. The CDR3 spells CASSGETGYGEAFF. CDR3 sequence (DNA): TGTGCCAGCAGCGGGGAGACAGGGTATGGTGAAGCTTTCTTT.

This chain uses TRBV25-1 with TRBJ1-2; 12 bases match TRBD1. The CDR3 covers 15 residues. J gave up 8 bases and V 3 bases, and 7 bases lay outside the gene matches. Germline lookup yields CDR1 MGHDK and CDR2 SYGVNS. The chain's CDR3 is CASSDPGQGALGYTF. CDR3 nucleotide sequence: TGTGCCAGCAGTGACCCGGGACAGGGGGCGCTGGGCTACACCTTC.

V gene TRBV6-6 combines with J gene TRBJ2-5; 7 bases align to TRBD2. The germline V gene has CDR1 MNHNY and CDR2 SVGAGI (reference sequence). The trim removed 10 bases at V and 1 base at J, leaving 3 bases unmatched. This CDR3 is 12 amino acids long. The CDR3 here is CATRTSQETQYF. In nucleotides, the CDR3 is TGTGCCACCCGGACTAGCCAAGAGACCCAGTACTTC.

The rearrangement joins TRBV11-2 to TRBJ1-1; no definite D call. V gave up 0 bases and J gave up 7 bases, with 12 bases separating them. The CDR3 loop spans 14 amino acids. Germline V CDR1 and CDR2: SGHAT, FQNNGV. Written as DNA, the CDR3 is TGTGCCAGCAGCTTAGATAGCGGCGGAGGTGAAGCTTTCTTT. It is translated as CASSLDSGGGEAFF.

This sequence joins TRBV11-3 and TRBJ2-7; D is perhaps TRBD2 (5 bases). From germline, CDR1 is SGHNT and CDR2 YENEEA. Deletions cut 1 base from V and 4 bases from J, with 11 bases between. The CDR3 covers 14 residues. CDR3 region: CASSLAGPGYEQYF. CDR3 coding DNA: TGTGCCAGCAGCTTAGCAGGTCCGGGATACGAGCAGTACTTC. The full variable domain, its missing parts supplied by reference TRBV11-3 and TRBJ2-7, is EAGVVQSPRYKIIEKKQPVAFWCNPISGHNTLYWYLQNLGQGPELLIRYENEEAVDDSQLPKDRFSAERLKGVDSTLKIQPAELGDSAVYLCASSLAGPGYEQYFGPGTRLTVT.

V and J are TRBV20-1 and TRBJ2-1, with D uncertain. This CDR3 comprises 9 residues. Germline CDR1 and CDR2: DFQATT and SNEGSKA (reference sequence). Trimming pared 4 bases from V and 6 bases from J, leaving 1 base between. This CDR3 reads CSATNEQFF. The CDR3, as DNA: TGCAGTGCTACCAATGAGCAGTTCTTC.

The chain employs TRBV11-2 and TRBJ1-2, with D unresolved. The germline CDR1 and CDR2 sequences are SGHAT and FQNNGV. V was trimmed by 2 bases and J by 0 bases, leaving 10 bases between them. The CDR3 is 15 amino acids. This CDR3 is CASSLFPDPNYGYTF. The CDR3 nucleotides read TGTGCCAGCAGCTTATTTCCAGACCCTAACTATGGCTACACCTTC.

This rearrangement joins TRBV27 to TRBJ2-7; 9 bases map to TRBD2. Germline V gene data show CDR1 as MNHEY and CDR2 as SMNVEV (reference sequence). Losses at the gene ends were 5 bases for V and 4 bases for J; bases not matched to a gene: 6. The CDR3 length is 14 residues. The CDR3: CASSPSGVVYEQYF. The DNA of the CDR3 is TGTGCCAGCAGTCCTAGCGGGGTGGTTTACGAGCAGTACTTC.

Details on this clone: Distinct nucleotide sequences in the sample also encode this CDR3. This rearrangement joins TRBV14 to TRBJ2-7; the D call may be TRBD1 or TRBD2 (6 bases each). Germline assignment: CDR1 SGHDN and CDR2 FVKESK. The CDR3 runs to 15 residues. The V end lost 1 base, the J end lost 3 bases, and 13 bases lay between the germline ends. CDR3 region: CASSQGSGGGYEQYF. The CDR3 nucleotides are TGTGCCAGCAGCCAAGGGTCCGGGGGCGGCTACGAGCAGTACTTC.

The chain recombines TRBV14 with TRBJ2-7; D is unclear. CDR3 length equals 13 residues. Germline-derived CDR1 and CDR2 are SGHDN and FVKESK. The ends were cut back, 0 bases at V and 3 bases at J, with 6 bases in the middle. The DNA of the CDR3 is TGTGCCAGCAGCCAAGAATTATTCTACGAGCAGTACTTC. It translates to CASSQELFYEQYF.

The chain joins TRBV7-6 to TRBJ2-5; D is perhaps TRBD2 (5 bases). CDR3 length: 12 amino acids. Trimming left V 9 bases short and J 0 bases short, with 8 bases between. Germline CDR1 reads SGHVS; CDR2 reads FNYEAQ. The CDR3 spells CASTLDQETQYF. Here the CDR3 DNA reads TGTGCCAGTACACTAGACCAAGAGACCCAGTACTTC.

The CDR3 nucleotides read TGTGCCAGCAGTGAATGGGCAGGGGAGGCCTACGAGCAGTACTTC. Its translation is CASSEWAGEAYEQYF. V and J are TRBV2 and TRBJ2-7, with D perhaps matching TRBD1 or TRBD2 (6 bases each). V was cut by 2 bases and J by 2 bases, with 13 bases left in between. The CDR3 runs to 15 residues. Germline V gene lookup returns CDR1 SNHLY and CDR2 FYNNEI. Full variable domain (outside the CDR3, taken from reference TRBV2 and TRBJ2-7): EPEVTQTPSHQVTQMGQEVILRCVPISNHLYFYWYRQILGQKVEFLVSFYNNEISEKSEIFDDQFSVERPDGSNFTLKIRSTKLEDSAMYFCASSEWAGEAYEQYFGPGTRLTVT.

The chain couples TRBV4-1 to TRBJ2-2; the D gene is possibly TRBD2 (5 bases). The V end lost 2 bases, the J end lost 6 bases, and 7 bases lay between the germline ends. CDR1 is MGHRA, CDR2 YSYEKL, per germline. The CDR3 has 13 amino acids. The CDR3 protein is CASSQTGAGELFF. The CDR3 DNA follows: TGCGCCAGCAGCCAAACCGGGGCCGGGGAGCTGTTTTTT.

This chain links TRBV9 with TRBJ2-3, with no clear D. Trimming left V 0 bases short and J 2 bases short, with 7 bases between. CDR1 and CDR2 (germline): SGDLS, YYNGEE. CDR3 length equals 14 residues. The CDR3 spells CASSVVLNTDTQYF. CDR3 bases: TGTGCCAGCAGCGTAGTCCTGAACACAGATACGCAGTATTTT.

This chain links TRBV28 with TRBJ2-7; TRBD2 matches at 7 bases. The CDR3 runs to 14 residues. Germline V CDR1 and CDR2: MDHEN, SYDVKM. Unmatched junction bases numbered 8, after V lost 6 bases and J lost 3 bases. CDR3 sequence: CASSVPGGGYEQYF. The CDR3 nucleotides are TGTGCCAGCAGCGTACCGGGAGGCGGCTACGAGCAGTACTTC.